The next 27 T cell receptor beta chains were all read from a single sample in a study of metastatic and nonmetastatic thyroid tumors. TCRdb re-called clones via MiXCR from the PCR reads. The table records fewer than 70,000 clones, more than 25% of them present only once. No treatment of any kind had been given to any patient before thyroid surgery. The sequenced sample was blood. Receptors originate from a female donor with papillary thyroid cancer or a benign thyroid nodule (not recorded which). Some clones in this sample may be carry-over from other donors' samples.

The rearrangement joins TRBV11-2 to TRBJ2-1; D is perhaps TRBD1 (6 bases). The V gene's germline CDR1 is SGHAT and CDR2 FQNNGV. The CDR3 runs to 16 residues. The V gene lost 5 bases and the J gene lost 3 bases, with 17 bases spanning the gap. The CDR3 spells CASSTDEQGNYNEQFF. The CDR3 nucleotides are TGTGCCAGCAGCACTGACGAACAGGGTAACTACAATGAGCAGTTCTTC.

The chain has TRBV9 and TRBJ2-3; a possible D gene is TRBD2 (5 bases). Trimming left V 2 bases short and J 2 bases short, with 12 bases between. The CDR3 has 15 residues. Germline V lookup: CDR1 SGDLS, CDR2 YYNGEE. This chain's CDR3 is CASSVGGIHTDTQYF. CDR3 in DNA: TGTGCCAGCAGCGTTGGAGGAATCCACACAGATACGCAGTATTTT.

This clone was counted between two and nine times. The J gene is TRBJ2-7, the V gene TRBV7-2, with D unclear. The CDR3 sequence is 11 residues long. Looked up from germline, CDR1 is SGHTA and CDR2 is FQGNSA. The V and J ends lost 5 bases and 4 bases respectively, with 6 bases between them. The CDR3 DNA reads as TGTGCCAGCAGCCCCGAGTACGAGCAGTACTTC. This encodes CASSPEYEQYF.

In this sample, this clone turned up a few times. The CDR3 region is CASSALGTPAANNSPLHF. The CDR3, as DNA: TGTGCCAGCAGTGCACTTGGGACCCCAGCGGCCAATAATTCACCCCTCCACTTT. This rearrangement joins TRBV6-1 to TRBJ1-6; D perhaps matches TRBD1 (5 bases). V was pared by 4 bases and J by 5 bases, with 21 bases between. Germline lookup yields CDR1 MNHNS and CDR2 SASEGT. The CDR3 length is 18 residues.

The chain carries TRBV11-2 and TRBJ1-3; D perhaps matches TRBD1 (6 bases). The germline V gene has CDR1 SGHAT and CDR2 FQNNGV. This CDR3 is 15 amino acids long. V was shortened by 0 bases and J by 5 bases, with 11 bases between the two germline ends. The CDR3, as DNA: TGTGCCAGCAGCTTAGATACAGGGTCCCGAAACACCATATATTTT. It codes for CASSLDTGSRNTIYF.

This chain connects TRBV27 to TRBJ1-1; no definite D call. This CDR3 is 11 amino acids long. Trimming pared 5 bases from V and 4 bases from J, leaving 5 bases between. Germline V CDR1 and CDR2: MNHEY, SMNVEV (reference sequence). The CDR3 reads CASSDRTEAFF. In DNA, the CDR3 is TGTGCCAGCAGTGACCGCACTGAAGCTTTCTTT.

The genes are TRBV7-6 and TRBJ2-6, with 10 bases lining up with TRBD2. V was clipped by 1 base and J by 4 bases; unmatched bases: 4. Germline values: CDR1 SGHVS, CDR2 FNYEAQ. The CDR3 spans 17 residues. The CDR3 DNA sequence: TGTGCCAGCAGCTTAGTAGCGGGAGGAGCCGGGGCCAACGTCCTGACTTTC. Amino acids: CASSLVAGGAGANVLTF.

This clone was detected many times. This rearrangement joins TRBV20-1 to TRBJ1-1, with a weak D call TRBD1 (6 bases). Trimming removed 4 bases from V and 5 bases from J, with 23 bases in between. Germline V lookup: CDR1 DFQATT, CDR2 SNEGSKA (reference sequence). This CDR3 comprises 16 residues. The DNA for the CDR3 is TGCAGTGCTATTAGAGTGGGGGGCGCAGGAGGTACTGAAGCTTTCTTT. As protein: CSAIRVGGAGGTEAFF.

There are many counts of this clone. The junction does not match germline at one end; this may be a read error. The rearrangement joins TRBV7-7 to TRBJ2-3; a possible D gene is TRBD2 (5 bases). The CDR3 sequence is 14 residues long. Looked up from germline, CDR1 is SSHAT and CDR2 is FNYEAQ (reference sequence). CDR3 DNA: TGTGCTAGCAGCTTAGAGGGATTCACAGATACGCAGTATTTT. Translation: CASSLEGFTDTQYF.

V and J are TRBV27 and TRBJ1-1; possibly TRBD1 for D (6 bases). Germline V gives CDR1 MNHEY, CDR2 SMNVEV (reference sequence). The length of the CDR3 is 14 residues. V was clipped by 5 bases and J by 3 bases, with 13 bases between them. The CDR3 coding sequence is TGTGCCAGCAGTGTCAGGGGAGGGTACACTGAAGCTTTCTTT. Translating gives CASSVRGGYTEAFF.

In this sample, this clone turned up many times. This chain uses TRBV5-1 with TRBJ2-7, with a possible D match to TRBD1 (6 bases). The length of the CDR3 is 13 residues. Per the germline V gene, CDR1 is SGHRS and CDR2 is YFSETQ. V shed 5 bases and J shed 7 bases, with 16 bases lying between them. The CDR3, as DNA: TGCGCCAGCAGTGTTAGGGGGAGTTGGGAGCAGTACTTC. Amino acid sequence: CASSVRGSWEQYF.

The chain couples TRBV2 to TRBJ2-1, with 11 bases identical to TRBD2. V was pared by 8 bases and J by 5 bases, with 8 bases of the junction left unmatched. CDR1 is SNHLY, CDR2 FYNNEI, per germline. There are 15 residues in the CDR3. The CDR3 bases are TGTGCCAGCCCCGGGACTAGCGGTGGGGACAATGAGCAGTTCTTC. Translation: CASPGTSGGDNEQFF. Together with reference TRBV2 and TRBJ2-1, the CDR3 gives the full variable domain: EPEVTQTPSHQVTQMGQEVILRCVPISNHLYFYWYRQILGQKVEFLVSFYNNEISEKSEIFDDQFSVERPDGSNFTLKIRSTKLEDSAMYFCASPGTSGGDNEQFFGPGTRLTVL.

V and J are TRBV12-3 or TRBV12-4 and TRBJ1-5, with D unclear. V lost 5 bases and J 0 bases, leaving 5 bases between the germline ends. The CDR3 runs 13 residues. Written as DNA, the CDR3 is TGTGCCAGCAGTGGGTTTAGCAATCAGCCCCAGCATTTT. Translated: CASSGFSNQPQHF.

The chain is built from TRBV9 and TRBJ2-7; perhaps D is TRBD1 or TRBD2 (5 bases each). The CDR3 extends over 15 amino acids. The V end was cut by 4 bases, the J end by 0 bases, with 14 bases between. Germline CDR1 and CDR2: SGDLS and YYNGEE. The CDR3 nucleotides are TGTGCCAGCAGCCCGCAATCCGGGGCCTCCTACGAGCAGTACTTC. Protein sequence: CASSPQSGASYEQYF.

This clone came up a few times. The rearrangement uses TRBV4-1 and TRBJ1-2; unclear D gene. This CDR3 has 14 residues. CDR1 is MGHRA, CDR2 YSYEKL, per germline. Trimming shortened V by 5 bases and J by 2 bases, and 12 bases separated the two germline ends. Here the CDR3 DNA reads TGCGCCAGCAGCTCCAGCGGAAGCAACTATGGCTACACCTTC. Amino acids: CASSSSGSNYGYTF.

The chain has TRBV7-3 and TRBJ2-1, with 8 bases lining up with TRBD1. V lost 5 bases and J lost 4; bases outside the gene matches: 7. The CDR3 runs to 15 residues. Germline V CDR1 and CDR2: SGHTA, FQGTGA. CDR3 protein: CASSRRDRSYNEQFF. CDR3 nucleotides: TGTGCCAGCAGCCGCCGGGACAGGAGTTACAATGAGCAGTTCTTC.

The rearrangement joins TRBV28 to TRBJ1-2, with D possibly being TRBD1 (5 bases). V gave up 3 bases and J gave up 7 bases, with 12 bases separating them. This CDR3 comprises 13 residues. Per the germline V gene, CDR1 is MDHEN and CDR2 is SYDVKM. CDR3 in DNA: TGTGCCAGCAGTTTCGGGGGAGGTTTTGGCTACACCTTC. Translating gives CASSFGGGFGYTF.

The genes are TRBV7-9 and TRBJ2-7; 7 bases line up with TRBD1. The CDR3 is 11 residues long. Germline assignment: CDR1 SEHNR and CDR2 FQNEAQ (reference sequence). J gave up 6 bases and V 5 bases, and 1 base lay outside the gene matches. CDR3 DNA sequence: TGTGCCAGCAGCACAGGGGTCGAGCAGTACTTC. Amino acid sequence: CASSTGVEQYF.

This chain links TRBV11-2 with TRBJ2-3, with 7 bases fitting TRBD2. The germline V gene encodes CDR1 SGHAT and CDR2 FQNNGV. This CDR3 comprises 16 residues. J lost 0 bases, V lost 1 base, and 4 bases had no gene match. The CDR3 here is CASSLVPSGSTDTQYF. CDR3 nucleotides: TGTGCCAGCAGCTTAGTTCCTAGCGGCAGCACAGATACGCAGTATTTT. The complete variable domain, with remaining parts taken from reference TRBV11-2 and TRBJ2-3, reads EAGVAQSPRYKIIEKRQSVAFWCNPISGHATLYWYQQILGQGPKLLIQFQNNGVVDDSQLPKDRFSAERLKGVDSTLKIQPAKLEDSAVYLCASSLVPSGSTDTQYFGPGTRLTVL.

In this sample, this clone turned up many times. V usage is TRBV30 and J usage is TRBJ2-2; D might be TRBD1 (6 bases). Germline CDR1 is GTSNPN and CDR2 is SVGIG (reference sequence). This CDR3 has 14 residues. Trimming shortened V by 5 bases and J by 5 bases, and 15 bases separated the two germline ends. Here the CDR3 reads CAWRAGVGTGELFF. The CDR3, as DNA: TGTGCCTGGCGGGCAGGGGTGGGGACCGGGGAGCTGTTTTTT.

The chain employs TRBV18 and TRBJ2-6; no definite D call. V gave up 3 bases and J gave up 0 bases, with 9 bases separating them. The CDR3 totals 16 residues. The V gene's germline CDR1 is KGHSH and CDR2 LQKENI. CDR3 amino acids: CASSPPLSSGANVLTF. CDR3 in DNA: TGTGCCAGCTCACCCCCCCTCAGCTCTGGGGCCAACGTCCTGACTTTC.

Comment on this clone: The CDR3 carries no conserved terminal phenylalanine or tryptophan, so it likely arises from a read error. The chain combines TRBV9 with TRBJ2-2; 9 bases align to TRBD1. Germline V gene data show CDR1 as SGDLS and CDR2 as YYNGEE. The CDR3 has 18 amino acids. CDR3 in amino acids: CASSVSGTGNFGTRELFV. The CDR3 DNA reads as TGTGCCAGCAGCGTATCCGGGACAGGGAATTTCGGCACCAGGGAGCTGTTTGTT.

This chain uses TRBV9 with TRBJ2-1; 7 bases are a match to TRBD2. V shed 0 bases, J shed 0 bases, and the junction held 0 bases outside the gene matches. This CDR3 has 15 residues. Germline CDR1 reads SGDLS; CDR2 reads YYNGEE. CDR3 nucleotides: TGTGCCAGCAGCGTAGCGGGGGGCTCCTACAATGAGCAGTTCTTC. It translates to CASSVAGGSYNEQFF.

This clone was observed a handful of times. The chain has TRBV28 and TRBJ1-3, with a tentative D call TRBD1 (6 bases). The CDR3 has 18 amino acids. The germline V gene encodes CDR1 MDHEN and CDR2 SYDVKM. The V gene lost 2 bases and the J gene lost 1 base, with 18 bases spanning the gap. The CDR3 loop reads CASSLEFIAGASGNTIYF. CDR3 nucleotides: TGTGCCAGCAGTTTAGAATTTATTGCAGGGGCGTCTGGAAACACCATATATTTT.

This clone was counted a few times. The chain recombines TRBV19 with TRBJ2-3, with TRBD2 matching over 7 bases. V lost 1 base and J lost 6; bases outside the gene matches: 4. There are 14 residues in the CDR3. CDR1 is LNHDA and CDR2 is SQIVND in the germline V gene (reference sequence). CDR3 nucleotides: TGTGCCAGTAGTATAGGCGCGGGGGTGGATACGCAGTATTTT. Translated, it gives CASSIGAGVDTQYF.

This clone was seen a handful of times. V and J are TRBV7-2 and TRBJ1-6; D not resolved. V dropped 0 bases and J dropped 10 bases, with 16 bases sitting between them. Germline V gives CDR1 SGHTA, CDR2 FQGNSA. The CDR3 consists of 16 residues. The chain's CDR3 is CASSLAGSGFGSPLHF. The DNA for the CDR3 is TGTGCCAGCAGCTTAGCAGGGTCTGGTTTTGGCTCACCCCTCCACTTT.

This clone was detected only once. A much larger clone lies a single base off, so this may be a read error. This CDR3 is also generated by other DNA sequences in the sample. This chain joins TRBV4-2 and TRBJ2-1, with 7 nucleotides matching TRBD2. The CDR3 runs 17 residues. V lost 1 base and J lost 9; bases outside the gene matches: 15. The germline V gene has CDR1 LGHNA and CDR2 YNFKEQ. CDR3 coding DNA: TGTGCCAGCAGCCAAGTTTCAGGAGGCGGGGGATGGGGTGAGCAGTTCTTC. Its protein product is CASSQVSGGGGWGEQFF.